Below are 2 T cell receptor beta chains sequenced from a single sample in a study of blood T cell repertoires in COVID-19. Generated by immunoSEQ multiplex PCR, the TCRdb table keeps only in-frame clones and is missing some. This table has hundreds of thousands of clones, roughly nine tenths appearing once. Specimen: PBMCs or T cells enriched from blood (not recorded which). The receptors were sampled from an older woman who had recovered from COVID-19.

This sequence joins TRBV3-1 (or the pseudogene TRBV3-2) and TRBJ2-1, with D possibly matching TRBD2 (7 bases). The V end lost 2 bases, the J end lost 8 bases, and 13 bases lay between the germline ends. Germline lookup yields CDR1 LGHDT and CDR2 YNNKEL (reference sequence). This CDR3 comprises 14 residues. CDR3 amino acids: CASSQRGGRDEQFF. The CDR3 DNA follows: TGTGCCAGCAGCCAAAGGGGGGGCCGTGATGAGCAGTTCTTC.

The chain recombines TRBV7-9 with TRBJ2-6; weak D call: TRBD2 (6 bases). Trimming removed 5 bases from V and 0 bases from J, with 17 bases in between. The CDR3 runs 18 residues. Germline CDR1 and CDR2: SEHNR and FQNEAQ (reference sequence). The CDR3 loop reads CASSPGGLTSSGANVLTF. The CDR3 nucleotides read TGTGCCAGCAGCCCCGGAGGGTTGACAAGCTCTGGGGCCAACGTCCTGACTTTC. Full variable domain (outside the CDR3, taken from reference TRBV7-9 and TRBJ2-6): DTGVSQNPRHKITKRGQNVTFRCDPISEHNRLYWYRQTLGQGPEFLTYFQNEAQLEKSRLLSDRFSAERPKGSFSTLEIQRTEQGDSAMYLCASSPGGLTSSGANVLTFGAGSRLTVL.